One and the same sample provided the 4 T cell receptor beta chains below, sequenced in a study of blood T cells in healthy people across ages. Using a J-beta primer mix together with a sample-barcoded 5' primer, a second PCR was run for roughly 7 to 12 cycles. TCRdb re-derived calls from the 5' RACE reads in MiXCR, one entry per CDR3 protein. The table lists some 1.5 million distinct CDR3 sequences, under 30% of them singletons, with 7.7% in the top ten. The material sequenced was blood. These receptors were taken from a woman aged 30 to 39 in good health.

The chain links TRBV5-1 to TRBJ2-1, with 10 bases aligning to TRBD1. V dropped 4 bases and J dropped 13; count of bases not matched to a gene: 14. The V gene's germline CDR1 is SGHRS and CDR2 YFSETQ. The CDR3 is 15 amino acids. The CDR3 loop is CASSPVRDRGETQFF. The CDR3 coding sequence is TGCGCCAGCAGCCCGGTCCGGGACAGGGGAGAGACCCAGTTCTTC. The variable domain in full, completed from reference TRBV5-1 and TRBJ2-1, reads KAGVTQTPRYLIKTRGQQVTLSCSPISGHRSVSWYQQTPGQGLQFLFEYFSETQRNKGNFPGRFSGRQFSNSRSEMNVSTLELGDSALYLCASSPVRDRGETQFFGPGTRLTVL.

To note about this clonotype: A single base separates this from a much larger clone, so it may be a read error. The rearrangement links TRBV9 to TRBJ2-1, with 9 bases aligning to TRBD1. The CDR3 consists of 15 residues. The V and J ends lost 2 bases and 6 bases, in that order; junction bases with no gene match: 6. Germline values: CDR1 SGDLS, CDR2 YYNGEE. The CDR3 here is CASSVRDRASNEQFF. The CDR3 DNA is TGTGCCAGCAGCGTCCGGGACAGGGCCAGCAATGAGCAGTTCTTC. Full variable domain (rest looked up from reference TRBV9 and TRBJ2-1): DSGVTQTPKHLITATGQRVTLRCSPRSGDLSVYWYQQSLDQGLQFLIQYYNGEERAKGNILERFSAQQFPDLHSELNLSSLELGDSALYFCASSVRDRASNEQFFGPGTRLTVL.

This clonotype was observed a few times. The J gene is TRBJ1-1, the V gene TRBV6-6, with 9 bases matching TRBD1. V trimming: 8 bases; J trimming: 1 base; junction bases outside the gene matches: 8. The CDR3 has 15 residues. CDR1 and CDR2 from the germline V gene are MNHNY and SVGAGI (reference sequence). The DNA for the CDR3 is TGTGCCAGCGGACTACAGGGGGCTGGGAACACTGAAGCTTTCTTT. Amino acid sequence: CASGLQGAGNTEAFF.

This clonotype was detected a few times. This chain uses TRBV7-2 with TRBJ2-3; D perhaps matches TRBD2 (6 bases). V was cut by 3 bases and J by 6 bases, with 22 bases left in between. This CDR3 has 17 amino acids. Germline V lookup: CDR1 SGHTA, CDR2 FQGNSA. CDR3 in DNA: TGTGCCAGCAGCTTCGCCCTGCGGGGCCGCCCAGGGGATACGCAGTATTTT. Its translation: CASSFALRGRPGDTQYF.